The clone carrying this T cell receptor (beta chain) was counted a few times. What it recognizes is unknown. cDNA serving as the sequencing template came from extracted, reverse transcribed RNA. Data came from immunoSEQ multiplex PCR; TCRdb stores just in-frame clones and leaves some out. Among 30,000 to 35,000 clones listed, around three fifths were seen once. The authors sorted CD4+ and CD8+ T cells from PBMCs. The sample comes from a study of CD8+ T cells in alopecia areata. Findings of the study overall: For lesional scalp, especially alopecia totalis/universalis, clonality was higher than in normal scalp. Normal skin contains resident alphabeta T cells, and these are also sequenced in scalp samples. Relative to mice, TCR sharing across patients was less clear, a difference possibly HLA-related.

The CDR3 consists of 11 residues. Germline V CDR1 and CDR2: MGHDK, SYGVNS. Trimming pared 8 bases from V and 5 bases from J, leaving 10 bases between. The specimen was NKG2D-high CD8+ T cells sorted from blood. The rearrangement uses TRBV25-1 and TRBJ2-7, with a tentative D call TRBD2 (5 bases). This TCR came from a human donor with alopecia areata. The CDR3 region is CASASGNEQYF. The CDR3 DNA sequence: TGTGCCAGCGCCTCGGGAAACGAGCAGTACTTC.